The clone carrying this TCR beta chain was seen a handful of times. Trimming stripped 11 bases from V and 0 bases from J, with 14 bases between. The germline CDR1 and CDR2 sequences are ENHRY and SYGVKD. This CDR3 is built from 13 residues. Sequenced by immunoSEQ multiplex PCR; TCRdb stores in-frame clones only, minus some. The table has some 240,000 clones, about 69% seen once. The data were taken from a study of shared clonotypes between healthy human individuals. The clonotype originates from a man aged 25-40 years in good health. The J gene is TRBJ2-7, the V gene TRBV10-3; D is possibly TRBD2 (6 bases). The sequenced sample consisted of memory CD4+ T cells sorted from blood. The subset denotes: CD45RA-negative fraction. The CDR3 loop is CAAHGGSSYEQYF. The CDR3, as DNA: TGTGCCGCTCACGGGGGAAGCTCCTACGAGCAGTACTTC.